The 2 T cell receptor beta chains listed next were all sequenced from one sample in a study of blood T cell repertoires in COVID-19. Assay: immunoSEQ multiplex PCR; the TCRdb copy retains only in-frame clones and omits some. The sample consists of some 120,000 clones, approximately 90% of them appearing once. Material: peripheral blood. These receptors were collected from an elderly woman with acute or convalescent COVID-19.

The DNA of the CDR3 is TGTGCCTGGACCCCTTCCCTGACTAGCGGGACCCATGATATCTACGAGCAGTACTTC. This encodes CAWTPSLTSGTHDIYEQYF. The chain is built from TRBV30 and TRBJ2-7; the match to TRBD2 covers 11 bases. This CDR3 region has 19 residues. Trimming took 4 bases from V and 3 from J; bases not matched to a gene: 20. Germline CDR1 is GTSNPN and CDR2 is SVGIG (reference sequence).

This clone was counted a single time. This chain joins TRBV19 and TRBJ2-3; D not certain. This CDR3 is built from 15 residues. V was shortened by 1 base and J by 0 bases, with 8 bases between the two germline ends. Germline V gene lookup returns CDR1 LNHDA and CDR2 SQIVND (reference sequence). The CDR3 DNA reads TGTGCCAGTAGTATAGTTAGAACTAGCACAGATACGCAGTATTTT. The encoded protein is CASSIVRTSTDTQYF.